This passage covers 22 T cell receptor beta chains from one sample sequenced in a study of breast tumors, draining lymph nodes, adjacent tissues. The lymph nodes were axillary draining lymph nodes from breast cancer patients. MiXCR, applied by TCRdb to the multiplex PCR reads, yields one record per CDR3 protein. The table lists approximately 170,000 distinct CDR3 sequences, roughly a third of them singletons. Sequenced: axillary lymph node tissue. The origin of the receptors is a female donor with breast cancer. Some clones in this sample may be carry-over from other donors' samples.

This clonotype was counted many times. The chain links TRBV20-1 to TRBJ2-3; TRBD2 might be the D (6 bases). V was shortened by 0 bases and J by 0 bases, with 10 bases between the two germline ends. The CDR3 sequence is 15 residues long. Germline-derived CDR1 and CDR2 are DFQATT and SNEGSKA (reference sequence). The CDR3 loop is CSARDLRDSTDTQYF. The CDR3, as DNA: TGCAGTGCTAGAGATTTGCGGGACAGCACAGATACGCAGTATTTT.

V is TRBV7-3 and J is TRBJ2-3; TRBD2 matches 10 bases. The CDR3 runs 18 residues. V lost 0 bases to trimming and J lost 6 bases; unmatched junction nucleotides: 12. Germline V gives CDR1 SGHTA, CDR2 FQGTGA. CDR3 sequence (DNA): TGTGCCAGCAGCTTAACCGGGCTCAGCGGGGGGGCGCGTGATACGCAGTATTTT. It is translated as CASSLTGLSGGARDTQYF.

This clonotype was seen repeatedly, ten times or more. The V call is TRBV11-1, the J call TRBJ2-1, with D possibly being TRBD1 (6 bases). This CDR3 comprises 15 residues. Germline CDR1 is SGHAT and CDR2 is FQDESV (reference sequence). The V gene lost 3 bases and the J gene lost 8 bases, with 17 bases spanning the gap. The CDR3 region is CASSFSGTPGHEQFF. CDR3 bases: TGTGCCAGCAGCTTTTCCGGGACACCCGGCCATGAGCAGTTCTTC. Full variable domain (outside the CDR3, taken from reference TRBV11-1 and TRBJ2-1): EAEVAQSPRYKITEKSQAVAFWCDPISGHATLYWYRQILGQGPELLVQFQDESVVDDSQLPKDRFSAERLKGVDSTLKIQPAELGDSAMYLCASSFSGTPGHEQFFGPGTRLTVL.

About this clonotype: The DNA is left out, because the CDR3 cannot be placed on it with certainty; the CDR3 is given as TCRdb lists it. This chain links TRBV12-3 or TRBV12-4 with TRBJ2-6; the table assigns TRBD1, which was not confirmed against the DNA. The CDR3 region is 14 residues in length, termini included. The CDR3 sequence is CASSFVGAGNTEAF.

This clonotype was observed at least ten times. V usage is TRBV14 and J usage is TRBJ2-7; a possible D gene is TRBD1 (5 bases). The CDR3 length is 15 residues. Germline lookup yields CDR1 SGHDN and CDR2 FVKESK. V lost 1 base and J 6 bases, leaving 16 bases between the germline ends. CDR3 region: CASSQVGAGPGEQYF. Here the CDR3 DNA reads TGTGCCAGCAGCCAAGTAGGAGCAGGGCCGGGCGAGCAGTACTTC.

This clonotype appeared many times. J is TRBJ1-2 and V is TRBV27; 7 positions match TRBD1. CDR1 is MNHEY and CDR2 is SMNVEV in the germline V gene (reference sequence). The CDR3 consists of 13 residues. V lost 4 bases, J lost 4 bases, and 3 bases stayed unmatched. The CDR3 region has the DNA TGTGCCAGCAGTTACAGACAGGGCTATGGCTACACCTTC. Its protein is CASSYRQGYGYTF.

J is TRBJ2-7 and V is TRBV6-2 or TRBV6-3; tentatively, D is TRBD1 (7 bases). CDR1 MNHEY and CDR2 SVGEGT come from the germline V gene. V lost 5 bases, J lost 2 bases, and 28 bases lay in between. This CDR3 has 19 residues. The CDR3 sequence: CASSQGPGGTWSLTYEQYF. The CDR3 DNA reads TGTGCCAGCAGTCAGGGCCCAGGGGGGACTTGGAGTCTAACCTACGAGCAGTACTTC.

Ten or more counts support this clonotype. The chain carries TRBV6-2 or TRBV6-3 and TRBJ1-5; maybe TRBD1 (6 bases). V lost 2 bases to trimming and J lost 7 bases, with 15 bases between them. The V gene's germline CDR1 is MNHEY and CDR2 SVGEGT. This CDR3 contains 15 residues. Here the CDR3 reads CASSYAQGSRQPQHF. For the CDR3, the DNA is TGTGCCAGCAGTTACGCCCAGGGGTCGAGACAGCCCCAGCATTTT.

Ten or more counts support this clonotype. The J gene is TRBJ2-5, the V gene TRBV10-3; 11 bases are a match to TRBD2. Germline V gene data show CDR1 as ENHRY and CDR2 as SYGVKD. J was trimmed by 3 bases and V by 2 bases; bases with no gene match: 11. The CDR3 has 18 amino acids. The CDR3 DNA reads TGTGCCATCAGTGAGACAGCGGGACTAGCGGACCCCAAAGAGACCCAGTACTTC. It translates to CAISETAGLADPKETQYF.

This clonotype was recorded many times. The chain employs TRBV7-9 and TRBJ2-1; perhaps TRBD2 as D (5 bases). Trimming removed 4 bases at V and 9 bases at J, with 16 bases between. Germline V lookup: CDR1 SEHNR, CDR2 FQNEAQ (reference sequence). The CDR3 length is 14 residues. CDR3 in DNA: TGTGCCAGCAGCTCCACCCTGGCGGCGGGTGAGCAGTTCTTC. Its protein is CASSSTLAAGEQFF.

This clonotype was counted many times. The genes are TRBV19 and TRBJ1-2, with D maybe TRBD1 (6 bases). CDR1 is LNHDA, CDR2 SQIVND, per germline (reference sequence). The CDR3 is 15 amino acids. Trimming left V 6 bases short and J 3 bases short, with 17 bases between. The CDR3 DNA sequence: TGTGCCAGTAGCACAGGGTTTAAGACCGACTATGGCTACACCTTC. It translates to CASSTGFKTDYGYTF.

This sequence joins TRBV5-6 and TRBJ2-2, with a tentative D call TRBD2 (5 bases). Trimming removed 4 bases from V and 3 bases from J, with 16 bases in between. This CDR3 spans 16 amino acids. Looked up from germline, CDR1 is SGHDT and CDR2 is YYEEEE. The CDR3 DNA follows: TGTGCCAGCAGCCCCGACCGGGGTCGGTACACCGGGGAGCTGTTTTTT. Translated: CASSPDRGRYTGELFF.

On this clonotype: Just one base apart from a much larger clone, this may be a read error. Likely a read error: the CDR3 ends without its conserved phenylalanine or tryptophan. This chain joins TRBV6-6 and TRBJ1-2, with D unresolved. This CDR3 is built from 15 residues. The V end was cut by 2 bases, the J end by 4 bases, with 14 bases between. CDR1 MNHNY and CDR2 SVGAGI come from the germline V gene (reference sequence). The CDR3 region is CASSYDGFPIYGYTL. The DNA for the CDR3 is TGTGCCAGCAGTTACGATGGGTTCCCGATCTATGGCTACACCCTC.

Concerning this clonotype itself: A clone one base away is much larger, so this may be a read error. The chain employs TRBV30 and TRBJ2-3; D might be TRBD1 or TRBD2, each matching 6 bases. CDR1 is GTSNPN and CDR2 is SVGIG in the germline V gene (reference sequence). This CDR3 contains 13 residues. CDR3 in DNA: TGTGCCTGGAGTGTCGGGGGCGCGGATACGCGGTATTTT. It translates to CAWSVGGADTRYF.

This chain links TRBV11-3 with TRBJ2-3, with TRBD1 matching 8 bases. This CDR3 comprises 16 residues. The V and J ends lost 6 bases and 4 bases, in that order; junction bases with no gene match: 12. CDR1 is SGHNT, CDR2 YENEEA, per germline. The CDR3 DNA sequence: TGTGCCAGCAGGATGGAGTATTCACAGGGGGCAGATACGCAGTATTTT. As protein: CASRMEYSQGADTQYF.

This chain links TRBV25-1 with TRBJ1-6; 7 bases align to TRBD1. CDR3 length: 16 amino acids. J lost 4 bases, V lost 4 bases, and 7 bases had no gene match. Germline V gene lookup returns CDR1 MGHDK and CDR2 SYGVNS. CDR3 sequence: CASSARPGQYNSPLHF. CDR3 DNA sequence: TGTGCCAGCAGTGCTAGACCGGGACAGTATAATTCACCCCTCCACTTT.

The V and J genes are TRBV19 and TRBJ2-6; D is ambiguous. V lost 3 bases and J lost 4, with 16 bases in between. Germline CDR1 is LNHDA and CDR2 is SQIVND (reference sequence). The length of the CDR3 is 17 residues. This chain's CDR3 is CASSIGSENTGANVLTF. In nucleotides, the CDR3 is TGTGCCAGTAGTATTGGCAGCGAGAACACCGGGGCCAACGTCCTGACTTTC.

The chain uses TRBV6-6 and TRBJ1-1; unclear D gene. There are 14 residues in the CDR3. Per the germline V gene, CDR1 is MNHNY and CDR2 is SVGAGI (reference sequence). The V end lost 5 bases, the J end lost 0 bases, and 10 bases lay between the germline ends. The CDR3 coding sequence is TGTGCCAGCAGTGATCCCGGACTGAACACTGAAGCTTTCTTT. Its protein is CASSDPGLNTEAFF.

The table lists this clonotype with a few counts. This chain uses TRBV28 with TRBJ2-7; 7 bases match TRBD1. V lost 5 bases and J lost 2; bases outside the gene matches: 6. CDR1 MDHEN and CDR2 SYDVKM come from the germline V gene. This CDR3 has 14 amino acids. CDR3 nucleotides: TGTGCCAGCAGTCCGCTGACAGGGACCTACGAGCAGTACTTC. This codes for CASSPLTGTYEQYF.

The genes are TRBV28 and TRBJ1-4, with 7 bases matching TRBD1. This CDR3 has 14 residues. CDR1 is MDHEN, CDR2 SYDVKM, per germline. V lost 7 bases, J lost 2 bases, and 4 bases stayed unmatched. In nucleotides, the CDR3 is TGTGCCAGCACAGAGGGACAGACTAATGAAAAACTGTTTTTT. Translated, it gives CASTEGQTNEKLFF. The full variable domain, with the rest looked up from reference TRBV28 and TRBJ1-4, is DVKVTQSSRYLVKRTGEKVFLECVQDMDHENMFWYRQDPGLGLRLIYFSYDVKMKEKGDIPEGYSVSREKKERFSLILESASTNQTSMYLCASTEGQTNEKLFFGSGTQLSVL.

As for this clonotype: This may be a read error, as it is one base from a much larger clone. This rearrangement joins TRBV20-1 to TRBJ2-5; 8 nucleotides agree with TRBD2. This CDR3 has 14 amino acids. The V gene's germline CDR1 is DFQATT and CDR2 SNEGSKA (reference sequence). CDR3 DNA sequence: TGCAGTGCTAGAGTCAGCGGGGGACAAGAGGCCCAGTACTTC. It codes for CSARVSGGQEAQYF.

The sample holds many counts of this clonotype. The chain couples TRBV18 to TRBJ2-7; TRBD1 aligns across 7 bases. Germline assignment: CDR1 KGHSH and CDR2 LQKENI. The CDR3 runs to 14 residues. With 5 bases clipped from V and 2 bases from J, the junction kept 6 bases outside the gene matches. CDR3 nucleotides: TGTGCCAGCTCATTCGACAGGGCCGCCTACGAGCAGTACTTC. Its protein product is CASSFDRAAYEQYF.